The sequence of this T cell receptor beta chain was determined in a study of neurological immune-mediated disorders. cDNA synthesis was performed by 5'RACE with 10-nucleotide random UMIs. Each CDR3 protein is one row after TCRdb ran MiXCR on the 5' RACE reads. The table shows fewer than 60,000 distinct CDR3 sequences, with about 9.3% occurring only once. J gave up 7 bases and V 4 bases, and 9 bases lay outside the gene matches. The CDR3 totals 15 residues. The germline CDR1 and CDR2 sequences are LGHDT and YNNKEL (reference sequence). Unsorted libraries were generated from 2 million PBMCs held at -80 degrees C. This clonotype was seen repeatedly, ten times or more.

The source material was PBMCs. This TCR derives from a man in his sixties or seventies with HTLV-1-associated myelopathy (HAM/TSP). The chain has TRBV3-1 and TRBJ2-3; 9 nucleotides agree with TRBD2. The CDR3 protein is CASSLLAGGGYTQYF. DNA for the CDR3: TGTGCCAGCAGCCTCCTCGCGGGAGGGGGTTATACGCAGTATTTT.